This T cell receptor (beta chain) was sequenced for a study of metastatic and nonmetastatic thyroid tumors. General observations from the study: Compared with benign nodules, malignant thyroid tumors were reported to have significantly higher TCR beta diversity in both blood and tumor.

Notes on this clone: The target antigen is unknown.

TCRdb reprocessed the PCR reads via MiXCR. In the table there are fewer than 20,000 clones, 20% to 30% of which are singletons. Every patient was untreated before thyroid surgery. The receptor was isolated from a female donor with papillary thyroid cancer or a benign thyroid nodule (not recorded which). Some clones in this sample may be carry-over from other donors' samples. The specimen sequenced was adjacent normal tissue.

The CDR3 protein is CASSYLGQPETQYF. The CDR3, as DNA: TGTGCCAGCAGTTACTTAGGACAGCCGGAGACCCAGTACTTC. The genes are TRBV6-5 and TRBJ2-5; weak D call: TRBD1 (6 bases). Germline CDR1 MNHEY, CDR2 SVGAGI. CDR3 length: 14 residues. Trimming pared 1 base from V and 5 bases from J, leaving 11 bases between.